The 10 T cell receptor beta chains below all came from one sample that was sequenced in a study of siplizumab effects on memory and regulatory T cells. Using immunoSEQ multiplex PCR, the repertoire was profiled, and TCRdb retains in-frame clones only, with some absent. The sample consists of about 91,000 clones, roughly 93% of them appearing once. Sample: CD8+ T cells sorted from blood. The origin of the receptors is a human donor in good health.

The J gene is TRBJ2-3, the V gene TRBV6-6; D unresolved. Germline V gene lookup returns CDR1 MNHNY and CDR2 SVGAGI (reference sequence). The germline V and J ends were trimmed by 3 bases and 9 bases, with 13 bases remaining between them. CDR3 length: 13 residues. CDR3 sequence: CASSYDSPSTQYF. Here the CDR3 DNA reads TGTGCCAGCAGTTATGACTCGCCCTCGACGCAGTATTTT.

This clone was counted a few times. Written as DNA, the CDR3 is TGTGCCAGCAGCCAACTAGCGGGGGACTCCTACGAGCAGTACTTC. Translation gives CASSQLAGDSYEQYF. The chain is built from TRBV7-2 and TRBJ2-7; 11 positions agree with TRBD2. The CDR3 runs to 15 residues. V gave up 5 bases and J gave up 0 bases; unmatched junction bases: 3. Germline-derived CDR1 and CDR2 are SGHTA and FQGNSA.

This clone was recorded once. The chain uses TRBV5-1 and TRBJ1-4; TRBD1 aligns across 7 bases. The germline V gene has CDR1 SGHRS and CDR2 YFSETQ. V shed 3 bases and J 4 bases; nucleotides not matched to a gene: 6. The CDR3 sequence is 15 residues long. CDR3 residues: CASSSTGTVNEKLFF. The CDR3 DNA reads as TGCGCCAGCAGCTCAACCGGGACAGTTAATGAAAAACTGTTTTTT.

As to this clone: At one of its ends the junction is not consistent with the germline gene, which may arise from a read error. The V gene is TRBV7-3, the J gene TRBJ2-1; possibly TRBD2 for D (6 bases). This CDR3 is 17 amino acids long. CDR1 is SGHTA and CDR2 is FQGTGA in the germline V gene. The CDR3 is CASSVTIAENAYNEQFF. The CDR3 DNA reads as TGTGCCAGCAGCGTAACAATAGCGGAAAATGCCTACAATGAGCAGTTCTTC.

The CDR3 is CASSPRALAGAYEQYF. The CDR3 DNA is TGTGCCAGCAGCCCCCGGGCACTAGCGGGGGCATACGAGCAGTACTTC. This chain links TRBV7-6 with TRBJ2-7, with 11 positions matching TRBD2. Germline CDR1 SGHVS, CDR2 FNYEAQ. This CDR3 comprises 16 residues. With V trimmed by 5 bases and J by 4 bases, 10 bases remained unmatched.

The V call is TRBV11-2, the J call TRBJ2-5; 8 positions match TRBD2. Trimming cost V 4 bases and J 7 bases; bases outside gene matches: 14. CDR3 length equals 16 residues. Germline CDR1 SGHAT, CDR2 FQNNGV. CDR3 coding DNA: TGTGCCAGCAGCTCACCAGACGGGGGGGCCGGTGGGACCCAGTACTTC. It encodes CASSSPDGGAGGTQYF. Variable domain in full (rest from reference TRBV11-2 and TRBJ2-5): EAGVAQSPRYKIIEKRQSVAFWCNPISGHATLYWYQQILGQGPKLLIQFQNNGVVDDSQLPKDRFSAERLKGVDSTLKIQPAKLEDSAVYLCASSSPDGGAGGTQYFGPGTRLLVL.

About this clone itself: At one end the junction does not follow the germline gene, possibly because of a read error. This chain connects TRBV7-7 to TRBJ2-5, with TRBD2 matching 8 bases. The CDR3 totals 15 residues. Germline-derived CDR1 and CDR2 are SSHAT and FNYEAQ (reference sequence). CDR3 DNA: TGTGCTAGCACCATTGGGACTAGTGACGCAGAGACCCAGTACTTC. This codes for CASTIGTSDAETQYF.

The gene calls are TRBV19 and TRBJ1-1; D gene unclear. V dropped 3 bases and J dropped 2 bases, with 7 bases sitting between them. The CDR3 covers 13 residues. Per the germline V gene, CDR1 is LNHDA and CDR2 is SQIVND (reference sequence). This CDR3 is CASSMSGNTEAFF. DNA of the CDR3: TGTGCCAGTAGTATGTCAGGAAACACTGAAGCTTTCTTT. The variable domain in full, with the rest retrieved from reference TRBV19 and TRBJ1-1, is DGGITQSPKYLFRKEGQNVTLSCEQNLNHDAMYWYRQDPGQGLRLIYYSQIVNDFQKGDIAEGYSVSREKKESFPLTVTSAQKNPTAFYLCASSMSGNTEAFFGQGTRLTVV.

V usage is TRBV20-1 and J usage is TRBJ2-7; D not resolved. V was clipped by 5 bases and J by 2 bases, with 7 bases between them. The CDR3 is 11 amino acids. Looked up from germline, CDR1 is DFQATT and CDR2 is SNEGSKA (reference sequence). The CDR3 protein is CSALAAYEQYF. Here the CDR3 DNA reads TGCAGTGCTCTGGCCGCCTACGAGCAGTACTTC.

CDR3 protein: CASSLRPASYEQYF. CDR3 DNA: TGTGCCAGCAGTTTGAGACCGGCCTCCTACGAGCAGTACTTC. The chain combines TRBV27 with TRBJ2-7; D remains unclear. In germline, CDR1 is MNHEY, CDR2 SMNVEV (reference sequence). The CDR3 extends over 14 amino acids. Deletions cut 3 bases from V and 0 bases from J, with 9 bases between.